This TCR beta chain emerged from a study of cytotoxic CD8 clonotypes in ibrutinib-treated CLL. At the level of the study: After a median of almost 70 months, around 15 patients stayed remitted and approximately twelve progressed; responses had been partial in roughly 25 and complete in 2.

Findings of the study overall: T-cell clonality at baseline went above that of age-matched healthy donors and rose and fell with circulating CD8+ T-cell counts. Once treatment began, public clonotypes, which were uncommon, contracted or stayed stable.

The V and J ends lost 4 bases and 0 bases, in that order; junction bases with no gene match: 5. In germline, CDR1 is SEHNR, CDR2 FQNEAQ (reference sequence). CDR3 length: 15 residues. Investigators sought sequencing depths of between 1 in 200,000 and 1 in 1 million T cells. Here immunoSEQ multiplex PCR was the method, and the copy in TCRdb shows in-frame clones only, minus some. The table has fewer than 50,000 clones, just over 65% seen once. In regard to this clone: Its antigen is undetermined.

The origin of this receptor is a human donor with chronic lymphocytic leukemia. The sample was PBMCs, taken after 24 months of ibrutinib treatment. This rearrangement joins TRBV7-9 to TRBJ1-1; 7 nucleotides match TRBD1. DNA for the CDR3: TGTGCCAGCAGCTCAGGGACAGCTATGAACACTGAAGCTTTCTTT. The encoded protein is CASSSGTAMNTEAFF.